This is a list of T cell receptor beta chains from one sample in a study of cytomegalovirus exposure and HLA in healthy donors. The data were produced by immunoSEQ multiplex PCR, yet TCRdb's version contains in-frame clones alone and is incomplete. The data contain roughly 130,000 clones, around nine tenths of them seen just once; the ten biggest clones take up around 1.5%. Sequenced material: PBMCs. The receptors were gathered from a young man in good health and CMV-seronegative. CDR3s include the opening cysteine and the closing phenylalanine or tryptophan. A D gene is named only where the DNA matches it firmly. Not every row has a clone size; where given, it reads once, few, many or a size class.

CASSPGHMNTEAFF | TGTGCCAGCTCACCAGGACATATGAACACTGAAGCTTTCTTT | TRBJ1-1 | . | TRBV18 | .
CASSYSRREGRETQYF | TGTGCCAGCAGTTACTCGAGGCGGGAGGGGCGGGAGACCCAGTACTTC | TRBJ2-5 | . | TRBV6-5 | TRBD2
CAISRAGPSGPTGELFF | TGTGCCATCAGTCGGGCGGGGCCGAGCGGTCCCACCGGGGAGCTGTTTTTT | TRBJ2-2 | . | TRBV10-3 | .
CSVYLADEFYEQYF | TGCAGCGTGTATCTAGCGGATGAGTTCTACGAGCAGTACTTC | TRBJ2-7 | . | TRBV29-1 | TRBD2
CASSLGLPPDYNEQFF | TGTGCCAGCAGCTTAGGACTCCCGCCCGACTACAATGAGCAGTTCTTC | TRBJ2-1 | once | TRBV13 | .
CASSLGGAAAAYEQYF | TGCGCCAGCAGCTTGGGGGGAGCGGCTGCAGCCTACGAGCAGTACTTC | TRBJ2-7 | . | TRBV5-1 | .
CASSQVVLATYEQYF | TGCGCCAGCAGCCAAGTAGTACTAGCCACCTACGAGCAGTACTTC | TRBJ2-7 | . | TRBV4-1 | .
CASSQGNLAGGGDEQFF | TGCGCCAGCAGCCAAGGCAACCTAGCGGGAGGTGGCGACGAGCAGTTCTTC | TRBJ2-1 | . | TRBV4-1 | TRBD2
CASRDRDSEQYF | TGTGCCAGCCGGGACAGGGACTCCGAGCAGTACTTC | TRBJ2-7 | . | TRBV6-1 | TRBD1
CASSALADGSYNEQFF | TGTGCCAGCAGCGCCTTAGCGGATGGCTCCTACAATGAGCAGTTCTTC | TRBJ2-1 | . | TRBV9 | .
CASSRKRWVSPLHF | TGCGCCAGCAGCCGAAAGAGGTGGGTTTCACCCCTCCACTTT | TRBJ1-6 | . | TRBV4-3 | .
CASSYSTQEVTGELFF | TGTGCCAGCAGTTACTCGACCCAGGAGGTAACCGGGGAGCTGTTTTTT | TRBJ2-2 | . | TRBV6-5 | .
CASSNNPGLGGNTIYF | TGTGCCAGCTCAAACAATCCGGGACTCGGTGGCAACACCATATATTTT | TRBJ1-3 | . | TRBV18 | .
CASREQGVGTEAFF | TGTGCCAGCAGAGAACAGGGCGTGGGGACTGAAGCTTTCTTT | TRBJ1-1 | . | TRBV2 | .
CASSSTGTNTEAFF | TGCGCCAGCAGCTCTACAGGTACTAACACTGAAGCTTTCTTT | TRBJ1-1 | . | TRBV5-1 | .
CASSQTGNAYGYTF | TGCGCCAGCAGCCAAACGGGGAATGCCTATGGCTACACCTTC | TRBJ1-2 | . | TRBV4-1 | .
CASSETSGRFSPHAQYF | TGTGCCAGCAGCGAGACTAGCGGGAGATTCTCCCCTCATGCGCAGTATTTT | TRBJ2-3 | . | TRBV7-3 | TRBD2
CASHRGDTEAFF | TGTGCCTCCCACAGGGGGGACACTGAAGCTTTCTTT | TRBJ1-1 | few | TRBV30 | TRBD1
CASSVEQGTNVLTF | TGTGCCAGCAGCGTAGAGCAGGGAACCAACGTCCTGACTTTC | TRBJ2-6 | . | TRBV9 | .
CAIRADSGEQFF | TGTGCCATCAGGGCAGATTCAGGGGAGCAGTTCTTC | TRBJ2-1 | . | TRBV10-3 | .
CASSLGKGLLGTPNYGYTF | TGTGCCAGCAGTTTGGGTAAGGGACTACTCGGGACACCTAACTATGGCTACACCTTC | TRBJ1-2 | . | TRBV27 | .
CASKLSGGNTEAFF | TGTGCCAGCAAACTCTCGGGGGGGAACACTGAAGCTTTCTTT | TRBJ1-1 | once | TRBV6-5 | .
CASSGDRDIFYEQYF | TGTGCCAGCAGCGGCGACAGGGATATATTCTACGAGCAGTACTTC | TRBJ2-7 | . | TRBV9 | TRBD1
CAISDSSYSYNEQFF | TGTGCCATCAGTGATAGCAGTTACTCCTACAATGAGCAGTTCTTC | TRBJ2-1 | . | TRBV10-3 | .
CASSPPSGETQYF | TGTGCCAGCAGCCCCCCGTCAGGGGAGACCCAGTACTTC | TRBJ2-5 | . | TRBV9 | .
CASSQIPGQGQETQYF | TGCGCCAGCAGCCAAATCCCGGGACAGGGGCAAGAGACCCAGTACTTC | TRBJ2-5 | . | TRBV4-1 | TRBD1
CASSLVAGGSRIEQYF | TGCGCCAGCAGCTTGGTAGCGGGAGGCTCCAGGATCGAGCAGTACTTC | TRBJ2-7 | . | TRBV5-1 | TRBD2
CASSPRGEHSYNEQFF | TGTGCCAGCAGCCCCCGGGGAGAGCACTCCTACAATGAGCAGTTCTTC | TRBJ2-1 | . | TRBV7-9 | .
CASSLNLGLAGYNEQFF | TGTGCCAGCAGCCTAAACCTAGGACTAGCGGGATACAATGAGCAGTTCTTC | TRBJ2-1 | once | TRBV7-3 | TRBD2
CASSLAETDYGYTF | TGCGCCAGCAGCTTGGCCGAGACAGACTATGGCTACACCTTC | TRBJ1-2 | . | TRBV5-1 | .
CASSQAVGGRVYEQYF | TGCGCCAGCAGCCAAGCGGTAGGGGGCAGGGTCTACGAGCAGTACTTC | TRBJ2-7 | . | TRBV4-1 | TRBD1
CSVDSGTDTQYF | TGCAGCGTTGATTCAGGCACAGATACGCAGTATTTT | TRBJ2-3 | . | TRBV29-1 | .
CAVSRGRGGYEQYF | TGTGCAGTGTCTAGGGGCAGGGGTGGGTACGAGCAGTACTTC | TRBJ2-7 | few | TRBV7-9 | .
CASSSGDRNKETQYF | TGTGCCAGCAGCTCGGGGGACAGGAACAAAGAGACCCAGTACTTC | TRBJ2-5 | . | TRBV11-3 | TRBD1
CASSVQAGNLVEQFF | TGTGCCAGCAGCGTACAAGCGGGGAACCTGGTAGAGCAGTTCTTC | TRBJ2-1 | . | TRBV7-9 | TRBD2
CAWETGQGNTIYF | TGTGCCTGGGAAACGGGACAGGGAAACACCATATATTTT | TRBJ1-3 | few | TRBV30 | TRBD1
CASSQSTASFASADTQYF | TGCGCCAGCAGTCAATCGACCGCTAGCTTTGCGTCGGCAGATACGCAGTATTTT | TRBJ2-3 | once | TRBV23-1 | .
CASSLLYRGEQFF | TGTGCCAGCAGTTTATTGTACAGGGGCGAGCAGTTCTTC | TRBJ2-1 | . | TRBV27 | TRBD1
CAISGTSGKETQYF | TGTGCCATCAGTGGGACTAGCGGGAAAGAGACCCAGTACTTC | TRBJ2-5 | . | TRBV10-3 | TRBD2
CATSRDPALSSYEQYF | TGTGCCACCAGCAGAGATCCAGCGCTAAGCTCCTACGAGCAGTACTTC | TRBJ2-7 | . | TRBV15 | .
CASRNDRVGAGELFF | TGTGCCAGTAGAAATGACAGGGTGGGAGCCGGGGAGCTGTTTTTT | TRBJ2-2 | . | TRBV19 | TRBD1
CASSQESAGLVVYTGELFF | TGCGCCAGCAGCCAAGAGAGTGCGGGGTTAGTAGTTTACACCGGGGAGCTGTTTTTT | TRBJ2-2 | . | TRBV4-1 | .
CAWTRGPEAFF | TGTGCCTGGACAAGGGGCCCTGAAGCTTTCTTT | TRBJ1-1 | . | TRBV30 | .
CASSTTGNQPQHF | TGTGCCAGCAGTACTACCGGTAATCAGCCCCAGCATTTT | TRBJ1-5 | . | TRBV6-6 | .
CASSSSGSANTGELFF | TGTGCCAGTTCCTCTAGCGGGAGCGCCAACACCGGGGAGCTGTTTTTT | TRBJ2-2 | . | TRBV7-3 | TRBD2
CASSLRNRGTNYGYTF | TGTGCCAGCAGCTTGAGGAACAGGGGGACTAACTATGGCTACACCTTC | TRBJ1-2 | . | TRBV5-6 | TRBD1
CASSQERLANEQFF | TGTGCCAGCAGCCAAGAGCGCCTAGCGAATGAGCAGTTCTTC | TRBJ2-1 | . | TRBV14 | .
CASSLIPIGSAGDSYEQYF | TGTGCCAGCAGCTTGATCCCTATTGGATCAGCGGGGGATTCCTACGAGCAGTACTTC | TRBJ2-7 | . | TRBV7-9 | TRBD2
CASSSDRGVGEAFF | TGTGCCAGCAGCTCGGACAGGGGAGTAGGTGAAGCTTTCTTT | TRBJ1-1 | . | TRBV7-3 | TRBD1
CASSKPNRGRTDTQYF | TGTGCCAGCAGTAAGCCTAACAGGGGTCGCACAGATACGCAGTATTTT | TRBJ2-3 | . | TRBV25-1 | TRBD1
CASSFSGSGTGELFF | TGCGCCAGCAGCTTTAGCGGGAGTGGGACCGGGGAGCTGTTTTTT | TRBJ2-2 | once | TRBV5-1 | TRBD2
CASSEGAATDTQYF | TGTGCCAGCAGTGAAGGGGCCGCCACAGATACGCAGTATTTT | TRBJ2-3 | . | TRBV6-4 | .